Listed here is a single T cell receptor beta chain. Its antigen is not known. With 4 bases clipped from V and 8 bases from J, the junction kept 5 bases outside the gene matches. Germline CDR1 is SGHDT and CDR2 is YYEEEE. The CDR3 length is 14 residues. This sample stems from a study of T cell repertoires in aging, cancer and after chemotherapy. Background on the study: Healthy donor repertoires were recorded over several months to years and showed clear clonal overlap. General study points: Healthy donors lost TCR diversity with age mainly through richness, cancer patients through richness and evenness.

Multiplex touch-down PCR with TRB-A/B primers amplified rearranged V-D-J TRB sequences. One entry per CDR3 protein results from TCRdb running MiXCR on the multiplex PCR reads. The sample lists approximately 11,000 distinct CDR3 sequences, approximately 41% occurring once. The template was genomic DNA from peripheral blood, not RNA. The V call is TRBV5-6, the J call TRBJ1-4; TRBD1 aligns across 10 bases. The sequence was collected from a human donor in good health. Sequenced: blood. Here the CDR3 reads CASSRQGAGEKLFF. DNA of the CDR3: TGTGCCAGCAGCCGACAGGGGGCGGGCGAAAAACTGTTTTTT.